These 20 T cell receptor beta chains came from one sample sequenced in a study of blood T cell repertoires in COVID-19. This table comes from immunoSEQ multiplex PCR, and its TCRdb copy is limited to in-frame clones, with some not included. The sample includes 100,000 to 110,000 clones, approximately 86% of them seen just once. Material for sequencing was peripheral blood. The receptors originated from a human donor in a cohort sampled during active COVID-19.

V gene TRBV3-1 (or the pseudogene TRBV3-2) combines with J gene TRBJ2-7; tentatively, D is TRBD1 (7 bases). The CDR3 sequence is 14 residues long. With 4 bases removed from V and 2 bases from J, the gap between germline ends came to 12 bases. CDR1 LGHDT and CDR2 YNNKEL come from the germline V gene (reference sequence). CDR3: CASSPRDRAYEQYF. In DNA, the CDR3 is TGTGCCAGCAGCCCGCGGGACAGAGCCTACGAGCAGTACTTC.

CDR3 region: CASSWRLADHNEQFF. The CDR3 DNA is TGTGCCAGCAGCTGGCGGCTAGCGGATCACAATGAGCAGTTCTTC. This chain connects TRBV5-4 to TRBJ2-1, with TRBD2 identical over 7 bases. Germline values: CDR1 SGHNT, CDR2 YYREEE (reference sequence). The V and J ends lost 3 bases and 5 bases, in that order; junction bases with no gene match: 8. The CDR3 contains 15 residues.

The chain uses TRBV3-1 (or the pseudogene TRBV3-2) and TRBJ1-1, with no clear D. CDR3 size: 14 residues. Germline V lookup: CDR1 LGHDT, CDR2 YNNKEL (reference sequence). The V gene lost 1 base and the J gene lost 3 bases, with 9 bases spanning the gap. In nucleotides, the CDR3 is TGTGCCAGCAGCCAAGCAGCGGCGGACACTGAAGCTTTCTTT. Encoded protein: CASSQAAADTEAFF.

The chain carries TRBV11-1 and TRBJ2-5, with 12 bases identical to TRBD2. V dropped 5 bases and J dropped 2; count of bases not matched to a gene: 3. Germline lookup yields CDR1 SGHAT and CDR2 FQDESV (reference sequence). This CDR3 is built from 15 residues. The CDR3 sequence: CASSRLAGDQETQYF. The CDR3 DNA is TGTGCCAGCAGCAGACTAGCGGGAGATCAAGAGACCCAGTACTTC.

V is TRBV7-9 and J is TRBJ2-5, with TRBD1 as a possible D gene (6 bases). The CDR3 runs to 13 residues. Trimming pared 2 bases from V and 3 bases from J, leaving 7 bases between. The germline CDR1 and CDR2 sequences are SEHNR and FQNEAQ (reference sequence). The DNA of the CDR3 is TGTGCCAGCAGCTTAACAGGGAAAGAGACCCAGTACTTC. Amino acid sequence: CASSLTGKETQYF.

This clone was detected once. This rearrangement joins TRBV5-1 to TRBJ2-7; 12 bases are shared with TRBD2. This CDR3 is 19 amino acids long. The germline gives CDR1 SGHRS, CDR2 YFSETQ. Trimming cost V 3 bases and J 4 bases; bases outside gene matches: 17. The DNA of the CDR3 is TGCGCCAGCAGCTCTGGGGCTGCCGCGACTAGCGGGAGTCGATACGAGCAGTACTTC. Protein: CASSSGAAATSGSRYEQYF. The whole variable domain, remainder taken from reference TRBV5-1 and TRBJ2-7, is KAGVTQTPRYLIKTRGQQVTLSCSPISGHRSVSWYQQTPGQGLQFLFEYFSETQRNKGNFPGRFSGRQFSNSRSEMNVSTLELGDSALYLCASSSGAAATSGSRYEQYFGPGTRLTVT.

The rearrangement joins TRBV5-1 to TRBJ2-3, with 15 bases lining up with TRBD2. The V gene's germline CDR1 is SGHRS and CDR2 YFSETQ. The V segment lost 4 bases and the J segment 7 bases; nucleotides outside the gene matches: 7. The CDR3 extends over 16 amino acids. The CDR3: CASSVGLAGGPNTQYF. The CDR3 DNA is TGCGCCAGCAGCGTAGGACTAGCGGGAGGGCCGAATACGCAGTATTTT.

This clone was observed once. The CDR3 spells CASSPRTGRETQYF. In nucleotides, the CDR3 is TGTGCCAGCAGCCCGAGGACAGGGCGGGAGACCCAGTACTTC. V usage is TRBV5-6 and J usage is TRBJ2-5; 8 positions agree with TRBD1. V was clipped by 4 bases and J by 5 bases; unmatched bases: 7. Germline V gives CDR1 SGHDT, CDR2 YYEEEE. This CDR3 has 14 amino acids.

The CDR3: CASSPRLAGSYEQYF. Written as DNA, the CDR3 is TGTGCCAGCTCACCCCGGCTAGCGGGGTCCTACGAGCAGTACTTC. This rearrangement joins TRBV18 to TRBJ2-7; 9 nucleotides line up with TRBD2. V lost 3 bases, J lost 1 base, and 4 bases stayed unmatched. The CDR3 is made up of 15 amino acids. From germline, CDR1 is KGHSH and CDR2 LQKENI.

Written as DNA, the CDR3 is TGTGCCAGCAGCGGGGGACTCACCTACGAGCAGTACTTC. As protein: CASSGGLTYEQYF. The chain recombines TRBV9 with TRBJ2-7; weak D call: TRBD2 (6 bases). Looked up from germline, CDR1 is SGDLS and CDR2 is YYNGEE. Between the trimmed V and J ends, which lost 3 bases and 2 bases, there was a span of 9 bases. CDR3 size: 13 residues.

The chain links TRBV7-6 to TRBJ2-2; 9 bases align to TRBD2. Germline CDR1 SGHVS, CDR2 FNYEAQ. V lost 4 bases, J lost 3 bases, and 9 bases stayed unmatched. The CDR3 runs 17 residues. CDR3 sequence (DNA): TGTGCCAGCAGCTCCTATCTAGCGGGAAGGGACACCGGGGAGCTGTTTTTT. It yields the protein CASSSYLAGRDTGELFF. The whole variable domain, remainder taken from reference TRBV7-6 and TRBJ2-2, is GAGVSQSPRYKVTKRGQDVALRCDPISGHVSLYWYRQALGQGPEFLTYFNYEAQQDKSGLPNDRFSAERPEGSISTLTIQRTEQRDSAMYRCASSSYLAGRDTGELFFGEGSRLTVL.

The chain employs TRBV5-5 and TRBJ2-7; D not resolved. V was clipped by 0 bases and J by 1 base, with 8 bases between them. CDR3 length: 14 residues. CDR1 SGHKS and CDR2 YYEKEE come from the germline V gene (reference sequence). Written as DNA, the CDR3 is TGTGCCAGCAGCTTGGCCCCGGGTTCCTACGAGCAGTACTTC. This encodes CASSLAPGSYEQYF.

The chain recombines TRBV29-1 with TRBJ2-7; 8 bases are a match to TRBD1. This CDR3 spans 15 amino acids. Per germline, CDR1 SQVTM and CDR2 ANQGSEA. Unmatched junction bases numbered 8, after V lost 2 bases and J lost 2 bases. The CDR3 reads CSVEPRQGKTYEQYF. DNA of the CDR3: TGCAGCGTTGAACCCCGACAGGGGAAGACCTACGAGCAGTACTTC.

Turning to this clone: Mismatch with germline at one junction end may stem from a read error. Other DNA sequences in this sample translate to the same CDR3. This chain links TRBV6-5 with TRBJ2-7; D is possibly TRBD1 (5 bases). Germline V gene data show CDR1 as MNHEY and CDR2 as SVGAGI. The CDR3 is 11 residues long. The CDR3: CASSKGYEQYF. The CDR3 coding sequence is TGTGCTAGCAGCAAGGGGTACGAGCAGTACTTC.

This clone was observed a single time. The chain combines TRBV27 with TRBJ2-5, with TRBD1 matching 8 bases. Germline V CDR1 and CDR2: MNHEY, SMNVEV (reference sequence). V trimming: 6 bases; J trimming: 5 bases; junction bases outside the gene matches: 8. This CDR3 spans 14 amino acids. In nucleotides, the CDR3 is TGTGCCAGCAGACTAAGACAGGGGATGGAGACCCAGTACTTC. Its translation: CASRLRQGMETQYF.

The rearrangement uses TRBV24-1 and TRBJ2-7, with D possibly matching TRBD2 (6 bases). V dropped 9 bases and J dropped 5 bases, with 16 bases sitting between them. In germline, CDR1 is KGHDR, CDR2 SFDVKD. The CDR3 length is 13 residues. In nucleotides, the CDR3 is TGTGCCACCCAGGAGGGGAGGCTCCACGAGCAGTACTTC. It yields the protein CATQEGRLHEQYF.

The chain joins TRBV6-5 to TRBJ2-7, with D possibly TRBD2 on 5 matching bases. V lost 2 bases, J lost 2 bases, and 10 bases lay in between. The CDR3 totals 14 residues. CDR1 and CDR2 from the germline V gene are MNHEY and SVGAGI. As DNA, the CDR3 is TGTGCCAGCAGTTACGGCGGGCCTCCCTACGAGCAGTACTTC. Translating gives CASSYGGPPYEQYF.

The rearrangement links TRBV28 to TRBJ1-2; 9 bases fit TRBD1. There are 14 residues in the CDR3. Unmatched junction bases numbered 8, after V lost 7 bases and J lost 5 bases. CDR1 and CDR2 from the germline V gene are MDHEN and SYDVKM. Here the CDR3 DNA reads TGTGCCAGCACCTCGCTGGACAGGGGATATGGCTACACCTTC. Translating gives CASTSLDRGYGYTF.

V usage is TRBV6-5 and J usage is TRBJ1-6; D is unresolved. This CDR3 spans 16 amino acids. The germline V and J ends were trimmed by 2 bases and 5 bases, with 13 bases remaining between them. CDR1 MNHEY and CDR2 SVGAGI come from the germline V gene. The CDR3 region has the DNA TGTGCCAGCAGTTACCGACTGGCAGCGAATAATTCACCCCTCCACTTT. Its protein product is CASSYRLAANNSPLHF.

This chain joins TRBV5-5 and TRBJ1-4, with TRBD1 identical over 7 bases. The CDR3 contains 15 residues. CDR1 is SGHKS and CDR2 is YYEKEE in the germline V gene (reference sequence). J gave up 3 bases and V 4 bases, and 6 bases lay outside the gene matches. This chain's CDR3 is CASSSLTGPNEKLFF. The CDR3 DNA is TGTGCCAGCAGCAGCCTGACAGGGCCTAATGAAAAACTGTTTTTT.